This TCR beta chain was observed in a study of siplizumab effects on memory and regulatory T cells. Only a few counts were recorded for this clone. Germline CDR1 and CDR2: SGHNT and YYREEE (reference sequence). This CDR3 comprises 12 residues. V lost 1 base and J 3 bases, leaving 5 bases between the germline ends. TCRdb's copy holds only in-frame clones and misses some; the assay was immunoSEQ multiplex PCR. The repertoire holds more than 85,000 clones, with 94% as singletons. This chain joins TRBV5-4 and TRBJ2-7; perhaps TRBD2 as D (5 bases). The sample comprised Tregs sorted from blood. This receptor was taken from a human donor in good health. This CDR3 reads CASSLTSYEQYF. The CDR3 DNA sequence: TGTGCCAGCAGCTTGACTAGCTACGAGCAGTACTTC.